This T cell receptor (beta chain) originates from a study of T cells after yellow fever vaccination (dated by TCRdb to the late 2010s). Background for the entire study: The SMART-Seq v4 Ultra Low Input RNA kit was used to prepare libraries from fractions with low cell numbers. Bulk TCR alpha and beta repertoires were sequenced longitudinally to track T-cell clones before and after primary and booster YFV17D yellow fever vaccination. Two healthy male donors, one aged 18 to 30 and one aged 30 to 39 years, were included in the cohort. Blood samples were taken at several timepoints before and after primary and secondary immunization, and bulk PBMC replicates and cell subsets were isolated. The full study reports these points: After the booster, most of the clones that had expanded following primary vaccination were detected again (roughly 96% of CD4 and 80% to 90% of CD8), which suggests that memory was broadly maintained. The secondary T-cell response was weaker than the primary response but faster, peaking on day 5 instead of day 15. Because only a couple of donors were included in the study, the extent to which the findings can be generalized is limited. Computational filtering was required because FACS-sorted repertoires could contain abundant contaminating clonotypes from the bulk population. A small fraction of clonotypes showed up in both the CD4 and CD8 compartments, probably as a result of convergent recombination.

The treatment or condition label, as the study defines it: live attenuated yellow fever vaccine strain. Two biological replicates of bulk PBMCs were collected at each blood-draw timepoint. PBMCs were isolated from peripheral blood using a standard Ficoll-Paque protocol. RNA was extracted with TriZol from bulk PBMCs, CD4 and CD8 fractions, and dextramer-positive and dextramer-negative fractions. The sample holds many counts of this clonotype. Its target antigen remains unknown. The sample holds no much larger clone one base away, and base qualities are not on file. Sequencer: Illumina NovaSeq 6000. TCR cDNA was synthesized by 5'RACE template switching, which introduced a universal primer site and unique molecular identifiers. cDNA synthesis was primed from both the TCR alpha and TCR beta constant segments. Library amplification used two PCR steps, and the second PCR step added sample barcodes and sequencing adapters. Sequencing of libraries was performed on Illumina HiSeq 2500 (2x100 bp) or NovaSeq (2x150 bp). From the authors' description of their analysis: Reads were demultiplexed and collapsed into UMI consensus sequences with MIGEC, and V(D)J alignment was performed with MiXCR. Clonotypes responding to the vaccine were identified with edgeR on replicate PBMC samples, with the criteria of FDR below 0.01 and a log2 fold change above 5 up to day 15. CD4 or CD8 identity was assigned to each bulk clonotype according to whether the clonotype was present at higher abundance in the sequenced CD4 repertoire or the sequenced CD8 repertoire. Starting from the raw public reads, TCRdb applied fastp trimming at Q25, assembled clones with MiXCR and retained in-frame beta chains. Each record represents a unique CDR3 protein, reported with the most common genes and DNA among its rows. TCRdb, not the authors, supplied the V and J calls. This sample gives roughly 350,000 distinct CDR3 sequences in total; approximately 4% of them show up just once. The ten largest clonotypes hold around 23% of the sample.

CDR1 SGHTS and CDR2 YDEGEE were looked up in the germline V gene. Taken from cysteine to phenylalanine, the CDR3 has 14 residues. Only the CDR3 DNA is retained, 42 bases long and in frame from the first base. Unmatched junction bases come to 8, with V trimmed by 3 bases and J by 5 bases. This TCR came from a man aged 18 to 29 who received the YFV17D yellow fever vaccine. Sequenced material: PBMCs, taken 5 days after the yellow fever booster vaccination. Recombination connected TRBV5-8 to TRBJ2-7; a stretch of 7 junction bases matches TRBD2. The sequenced DNA is TGTGCCAGCAGCTGGGGGAGGGTTCACCACGAGCAGTACTTC. Its protein is CASSWGRVHHEQYF.